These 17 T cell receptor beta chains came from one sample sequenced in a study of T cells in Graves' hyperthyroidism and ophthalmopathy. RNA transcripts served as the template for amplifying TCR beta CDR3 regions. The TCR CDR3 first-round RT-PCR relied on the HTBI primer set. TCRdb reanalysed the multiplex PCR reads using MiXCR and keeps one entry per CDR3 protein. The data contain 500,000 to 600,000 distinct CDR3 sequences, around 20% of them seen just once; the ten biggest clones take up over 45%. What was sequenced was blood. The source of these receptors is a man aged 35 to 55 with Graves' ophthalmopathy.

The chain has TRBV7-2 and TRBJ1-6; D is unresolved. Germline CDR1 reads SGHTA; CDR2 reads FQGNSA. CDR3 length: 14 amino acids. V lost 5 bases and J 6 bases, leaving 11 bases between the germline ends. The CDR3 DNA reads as TGTGCCAGCAGCCACACGGGATCTAATTCACCCCTCCACTTT. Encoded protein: CASSHTGSNSPLHF.

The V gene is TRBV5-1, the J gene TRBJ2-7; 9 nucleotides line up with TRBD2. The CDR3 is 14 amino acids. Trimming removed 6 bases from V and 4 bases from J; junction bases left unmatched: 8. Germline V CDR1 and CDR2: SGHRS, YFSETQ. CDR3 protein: CASTGSSGVYEQYF. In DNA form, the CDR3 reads TGCGCCAGCACCGGATCTAGCGGGGTGTACGAGCAGTACTTC.

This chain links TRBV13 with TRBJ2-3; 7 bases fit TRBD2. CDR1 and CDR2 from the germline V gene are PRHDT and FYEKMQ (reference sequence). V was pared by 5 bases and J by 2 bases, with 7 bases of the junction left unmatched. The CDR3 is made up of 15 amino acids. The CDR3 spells CASSLADQNTDTQYF. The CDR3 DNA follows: TGTGCCAGCAGCCTAGCGGACCAGAACACAGATACGCAGTATTTT.

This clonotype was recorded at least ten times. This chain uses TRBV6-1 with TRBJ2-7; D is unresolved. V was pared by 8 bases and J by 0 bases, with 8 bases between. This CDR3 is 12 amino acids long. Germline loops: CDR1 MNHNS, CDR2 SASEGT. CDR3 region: CASHHSSYEQYF. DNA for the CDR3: TGTGCCAGCCACCATTCCTCCTACGAGCAGTACTTC.

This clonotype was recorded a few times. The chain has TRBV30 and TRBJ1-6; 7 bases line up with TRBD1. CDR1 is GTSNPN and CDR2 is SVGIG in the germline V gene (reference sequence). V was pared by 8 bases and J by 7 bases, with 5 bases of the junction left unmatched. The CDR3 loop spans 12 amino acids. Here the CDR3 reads CAGGQRNSPLHF. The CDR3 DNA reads TGTGCCGGGGGACAGAGAAATTCACCCCTCCACTTT.

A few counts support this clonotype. CDR3 protein: CASSKRRETQYF. The CDR3 coding sequence is TGTGCCAGTAGTAAGCGCCGAGAGACCCAGTACTTC. The chain employs TRBV19 and TRBJ2-5; unclear D gene. Germline V gives CDR1 LNHDA, CDR2 SQIVND (reference sequence). CDR3 length: 12 amino acids. V gave up 4 bases and J gave up 4 bases, with 7 bases separating them. Combining the CDR3 with reference TRBV19 and TRBJ2-5 gives the whole variable domain DGGITQSPKYLFRKEGQNVTLSCEQNLNHDAMYWYRQDPGQGLRLIYYSQIVNDFQKGDIAEGYSVSREKKESFPLTVTSAQKNPTAFYLCASSKRRETQYFGPGTRLLVL.

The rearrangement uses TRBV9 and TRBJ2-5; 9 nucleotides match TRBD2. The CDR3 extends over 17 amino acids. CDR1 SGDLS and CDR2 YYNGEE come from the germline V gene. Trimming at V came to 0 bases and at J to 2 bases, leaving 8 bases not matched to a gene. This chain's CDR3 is CASSVAMAGGTQETQYF. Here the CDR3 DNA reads TGTGCCAGCAGCGTAGCGATGGCGGGGGGGACACAAGAGACCCAGTACTTC.

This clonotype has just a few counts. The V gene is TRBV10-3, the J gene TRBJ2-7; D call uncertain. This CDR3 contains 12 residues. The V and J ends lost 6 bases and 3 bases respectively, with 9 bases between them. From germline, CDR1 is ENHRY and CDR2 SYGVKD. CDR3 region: CAIRNAGYEQYF. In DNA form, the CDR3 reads TGTGCCATCAGGAATGCCGGCTACGAGCAGTACTTC.

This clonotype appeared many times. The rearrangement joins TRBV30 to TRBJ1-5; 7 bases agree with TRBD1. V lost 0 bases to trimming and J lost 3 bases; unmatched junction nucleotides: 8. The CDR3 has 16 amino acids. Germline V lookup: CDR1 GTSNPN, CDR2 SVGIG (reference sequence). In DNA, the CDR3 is TGTGCCTGGAGTGTTACGGGGACAGCTCCCAATCAGCCCCAGCATTTT. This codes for CAWSVTGTAPNQPQHF.

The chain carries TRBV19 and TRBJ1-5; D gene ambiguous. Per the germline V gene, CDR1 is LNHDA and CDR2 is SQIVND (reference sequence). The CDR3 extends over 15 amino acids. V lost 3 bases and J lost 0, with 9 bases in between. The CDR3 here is CASSIQAYSNQPQHF. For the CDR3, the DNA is TGTGCCAGTAGTATCCAGGCGTATAGCAATCAGCCCCAGCATTTT.

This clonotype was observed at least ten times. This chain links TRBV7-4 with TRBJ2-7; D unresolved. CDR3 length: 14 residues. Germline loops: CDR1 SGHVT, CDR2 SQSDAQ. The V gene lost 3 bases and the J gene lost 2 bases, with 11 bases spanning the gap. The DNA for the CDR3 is TGTGCCAGCAGCTTCCCGTGTTCGGCCTACGAGCAGTACTTC. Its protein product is CASSFPCSAYEQYF. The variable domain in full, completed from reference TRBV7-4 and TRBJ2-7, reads GAGVSQSPRYKVAKRGRDVALRCDSISGHVTLYWYRQTLGQGSEVLTYSQSDAQRDKSGRPSGRFSAERPERSVSTLKIQRTEQGDSAVYLCASSFPCSAYEQYFGPGTRLTVT.

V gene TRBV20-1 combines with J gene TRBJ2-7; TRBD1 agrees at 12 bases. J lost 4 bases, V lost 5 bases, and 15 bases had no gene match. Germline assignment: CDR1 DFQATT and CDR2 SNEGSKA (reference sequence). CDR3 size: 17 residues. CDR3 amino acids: CSAPNHWGQGAQYEQYF. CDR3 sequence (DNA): TGCAGTGCTCCGAACCACTGGGGACAGGGGGCCCAATACGAGCAGTACTTC.

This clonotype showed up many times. CDR3 DNA: TGCGCCAGCAGCTACGGGGACAGGTCCTACGAGCAGTACTTC. Amino acid sequence: CASSYGDRSYEQYF. The chain has TRBV5-1 and TRBJ2-7; 8 bases are shared with TRBD1. This CDR3 is built from 14 residues. V was clipped by 3 bases and J by 1 base; unmatched bases: 3. Germline V gene lookup returns CDR1 SGHRS and CDR2 YFSETQ. Using reference TRBV5-1 and TRBJ2-7 for the parts outside the CDR3, the full variable domain is KAGVTQTPRYLIKTRGQQVTLSCSPISGHRSVSWYQQTPGQGLQFLFEYFSETQRNKGNFPGRFSGRQFSNSRSEMNVSTLELGDSALYLCASSYGDRSYEQYFGPGTRLTVT.

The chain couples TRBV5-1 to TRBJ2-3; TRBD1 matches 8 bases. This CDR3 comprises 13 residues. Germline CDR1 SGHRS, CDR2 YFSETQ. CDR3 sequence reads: CASGGNHEDTQYF. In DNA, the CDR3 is TGCGCTTCAGGGGGCAACCATGAAGATACGCAGTATTTT.

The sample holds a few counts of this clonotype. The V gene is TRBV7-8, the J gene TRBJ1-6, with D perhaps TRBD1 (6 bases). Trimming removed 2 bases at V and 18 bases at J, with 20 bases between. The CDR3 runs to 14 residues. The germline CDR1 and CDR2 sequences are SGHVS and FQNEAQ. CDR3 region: CASSLLSGTIIPHF. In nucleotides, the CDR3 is TGTGCCAGCAGCTTATTGTCCGGGACAATAATTCCCCACTTT.

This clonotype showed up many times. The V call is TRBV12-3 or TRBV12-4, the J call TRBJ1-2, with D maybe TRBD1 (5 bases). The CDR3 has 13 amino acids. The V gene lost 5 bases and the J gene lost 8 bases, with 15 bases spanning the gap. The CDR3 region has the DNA TGTGCCAGCAGTACCCGGACATCGAGCGGCTACACCTTC. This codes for CASSTRTSSGYTF.

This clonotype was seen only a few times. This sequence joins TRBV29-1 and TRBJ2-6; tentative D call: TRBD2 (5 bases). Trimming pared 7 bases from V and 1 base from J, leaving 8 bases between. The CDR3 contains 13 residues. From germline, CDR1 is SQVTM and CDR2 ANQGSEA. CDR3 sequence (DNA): TGCAGCGCCAGGAGGTCTGGGGCCAACGTCCTGACTTTC. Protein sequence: CSARRSGANVLTF.